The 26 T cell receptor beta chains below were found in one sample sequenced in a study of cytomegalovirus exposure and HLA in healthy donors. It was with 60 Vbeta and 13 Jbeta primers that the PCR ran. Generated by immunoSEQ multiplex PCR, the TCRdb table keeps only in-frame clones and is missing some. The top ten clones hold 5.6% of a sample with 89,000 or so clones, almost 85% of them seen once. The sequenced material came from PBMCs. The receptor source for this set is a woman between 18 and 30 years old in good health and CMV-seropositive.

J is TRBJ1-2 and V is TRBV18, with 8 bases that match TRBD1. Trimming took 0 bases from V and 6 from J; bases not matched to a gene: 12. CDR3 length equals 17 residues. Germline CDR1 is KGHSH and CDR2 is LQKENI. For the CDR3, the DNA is TGTGCCAGCTCACCACCGGTGACGTTCCCGACAGGGGATGGCTACACCTTC. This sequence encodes CASSPPVTFPTGDGYTF.

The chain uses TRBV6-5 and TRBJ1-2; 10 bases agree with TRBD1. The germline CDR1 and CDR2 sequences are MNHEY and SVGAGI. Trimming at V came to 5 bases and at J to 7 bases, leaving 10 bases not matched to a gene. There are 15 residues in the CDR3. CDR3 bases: TGTGCCAGCAGTGCTCCGGGACAGGGGAATCCTGGCTACACCTTC. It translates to CASSAPGQGNPGYTF.

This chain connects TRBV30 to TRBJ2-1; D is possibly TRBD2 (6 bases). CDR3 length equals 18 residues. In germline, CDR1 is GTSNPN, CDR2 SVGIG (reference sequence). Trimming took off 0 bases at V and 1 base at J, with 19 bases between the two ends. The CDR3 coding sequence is TGTGCCTGGAGTGTATCTATCAGGGCTAGCGATTCCTACAATGAGCAGTTCTTC. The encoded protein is CAWSVSIRASDSYNEQFF.

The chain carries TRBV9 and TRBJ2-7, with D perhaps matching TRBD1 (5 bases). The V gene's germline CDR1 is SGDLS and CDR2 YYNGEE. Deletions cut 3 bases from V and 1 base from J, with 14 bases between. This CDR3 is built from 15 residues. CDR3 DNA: TGTGCCAGCAGCGCCGACAGCTTGATGTCCTACGAGCAGTACTTC. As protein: CASSADSLMSYEQYF.

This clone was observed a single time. Written as DNA, the CDR3 is TGTGCCAGTAGCAAGACAGGGGGCTTGACCTACGAGCAGTACTTC. Its protein product is CASSKTGGLTYEQYF. V and J are TRBV19 and TRBJ2-7; 10 positions match TRBD1. There are 15 residues in the CDR3. Germline trimming cut 6 bases from V and 2 bases from J; bases unmatched to any gene: 7. Germline assignment: CDR1 LNHDA and CDR2 SQIVND (reference sequence).

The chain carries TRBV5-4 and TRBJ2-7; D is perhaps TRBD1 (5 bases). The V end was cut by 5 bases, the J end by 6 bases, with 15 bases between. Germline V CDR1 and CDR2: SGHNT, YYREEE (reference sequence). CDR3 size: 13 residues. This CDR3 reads CASSSPGIPEQYF. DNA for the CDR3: TGTGCCAGCAGTTCGCCAGGGATTCCCGAGCAGTACTTC.

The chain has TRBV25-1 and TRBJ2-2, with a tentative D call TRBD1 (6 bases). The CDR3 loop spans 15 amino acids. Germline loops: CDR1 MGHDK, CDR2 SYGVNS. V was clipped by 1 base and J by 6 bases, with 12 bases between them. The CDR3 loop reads CASSEFRTAPGELFF. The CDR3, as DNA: TGTGCCAGCAGTGAATTTCGGACAGCACCCGGGGAGCTGTTTTTT.

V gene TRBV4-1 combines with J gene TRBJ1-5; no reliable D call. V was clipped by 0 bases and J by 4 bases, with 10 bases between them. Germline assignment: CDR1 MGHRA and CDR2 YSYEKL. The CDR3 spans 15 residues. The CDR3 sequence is CASSQDRLPNQPQHF. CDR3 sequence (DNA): TGCGCCAGCAGCCAAGACAGGTTACCTAATCAGCCCCAGCATTTT.

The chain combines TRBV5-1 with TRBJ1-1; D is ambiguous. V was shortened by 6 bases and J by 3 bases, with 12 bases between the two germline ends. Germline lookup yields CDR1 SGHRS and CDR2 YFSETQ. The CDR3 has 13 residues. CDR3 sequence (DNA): TGCGCCAGCAAAGTCGGGAGGTACACTGAAGCTTTCTTT. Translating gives CASKVGRYTEAFF.

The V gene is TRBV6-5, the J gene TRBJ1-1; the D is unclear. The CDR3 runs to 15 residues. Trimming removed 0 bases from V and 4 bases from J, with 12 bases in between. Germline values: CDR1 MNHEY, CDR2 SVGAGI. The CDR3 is CASSYSIPGSTEAFF. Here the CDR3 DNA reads TGTGCCAGCAGTTACTCGATTCCGGGGAGCACTGAAGCTTTCTTT.

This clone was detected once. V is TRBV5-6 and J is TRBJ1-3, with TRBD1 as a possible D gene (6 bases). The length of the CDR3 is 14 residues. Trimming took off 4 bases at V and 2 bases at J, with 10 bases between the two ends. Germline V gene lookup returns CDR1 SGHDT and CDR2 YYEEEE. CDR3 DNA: TGTGCCAGCAGCCGGGGGGGCCCTGGAAACACCATATATTTT. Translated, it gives CASSRGGPGNTIYF.

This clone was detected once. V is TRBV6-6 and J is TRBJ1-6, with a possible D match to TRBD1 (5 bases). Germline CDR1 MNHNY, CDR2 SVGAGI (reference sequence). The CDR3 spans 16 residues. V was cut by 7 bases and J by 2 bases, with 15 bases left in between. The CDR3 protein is CASTNRGGTYNSPLHF. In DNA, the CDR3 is TGTGCCAGCACTAATCGGGGGGGGACCTATAATTCACCCCTCCACTTT.

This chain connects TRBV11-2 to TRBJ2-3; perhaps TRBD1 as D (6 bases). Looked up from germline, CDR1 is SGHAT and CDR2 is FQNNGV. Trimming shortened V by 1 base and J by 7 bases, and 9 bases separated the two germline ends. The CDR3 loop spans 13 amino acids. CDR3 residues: CASSLGRGYTQYF. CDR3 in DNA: TGTGCCAGCAGCTTAGGTAGGGGGTATACGCAGTATTTT.

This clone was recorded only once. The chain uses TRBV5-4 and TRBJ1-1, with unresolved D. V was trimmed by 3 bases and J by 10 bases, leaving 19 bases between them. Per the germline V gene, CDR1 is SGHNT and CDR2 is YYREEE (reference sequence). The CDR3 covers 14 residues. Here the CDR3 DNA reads TGTGCCAGCAGCTCGGAACGGAATAGTGAGGGAGCTTTCTTT. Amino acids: CASSSERNSEGAFF.

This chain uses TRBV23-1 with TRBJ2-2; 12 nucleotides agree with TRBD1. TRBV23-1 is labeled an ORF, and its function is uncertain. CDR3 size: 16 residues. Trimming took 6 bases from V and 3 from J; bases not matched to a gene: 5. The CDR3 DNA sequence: TGCGCCAGCAGCCCGGGACAGGGGGCACACACCGGGGAGCTGTTTTTT. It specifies CASSPGQGAHTGELFF.

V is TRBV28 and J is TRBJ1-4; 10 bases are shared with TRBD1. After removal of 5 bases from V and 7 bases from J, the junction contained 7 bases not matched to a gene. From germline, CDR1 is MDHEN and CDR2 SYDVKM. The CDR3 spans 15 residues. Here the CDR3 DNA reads TGTGCCAGCAGTCCGGGACAGGGGACGGGTGAAAAACTGTTTTTT. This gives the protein CASSPGQGTGEKLFF.

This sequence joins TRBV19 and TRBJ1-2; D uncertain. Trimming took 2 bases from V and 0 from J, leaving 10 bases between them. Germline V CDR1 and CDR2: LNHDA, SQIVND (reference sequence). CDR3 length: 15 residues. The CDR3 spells CASSIYEKANYGYTF. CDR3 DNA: TGTGCCAGTAGTATATACGAGAAAGCTAACTATGGCTACACCTTC.

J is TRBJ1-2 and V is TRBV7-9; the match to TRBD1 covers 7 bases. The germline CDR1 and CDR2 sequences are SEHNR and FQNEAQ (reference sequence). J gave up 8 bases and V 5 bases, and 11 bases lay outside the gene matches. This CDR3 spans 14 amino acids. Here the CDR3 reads CASSMRQGHYGYTF. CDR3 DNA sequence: TGTGCCAGCAGCATGCGACAGGGACATTACGGCTACACCTTC.

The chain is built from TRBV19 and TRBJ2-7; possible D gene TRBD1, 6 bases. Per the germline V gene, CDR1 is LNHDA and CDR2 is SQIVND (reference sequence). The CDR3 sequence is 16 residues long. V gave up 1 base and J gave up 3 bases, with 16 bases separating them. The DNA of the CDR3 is TGTGCCAGTAGTATAGGGGTCGGCAGGGGAAACTACGAGCAGTACTTC. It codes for CASSIGVGRGNYEQYF.

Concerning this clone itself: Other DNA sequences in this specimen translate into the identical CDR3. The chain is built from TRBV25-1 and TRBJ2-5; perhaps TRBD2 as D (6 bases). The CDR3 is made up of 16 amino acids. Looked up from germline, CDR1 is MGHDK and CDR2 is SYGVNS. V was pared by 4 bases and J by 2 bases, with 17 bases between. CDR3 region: CASSVSGGEAQETQYF. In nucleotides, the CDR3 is TGTGCCAGCAGTGTGTCCGGGGGAGAAGCACAAGAGACCCAGTACTTC.

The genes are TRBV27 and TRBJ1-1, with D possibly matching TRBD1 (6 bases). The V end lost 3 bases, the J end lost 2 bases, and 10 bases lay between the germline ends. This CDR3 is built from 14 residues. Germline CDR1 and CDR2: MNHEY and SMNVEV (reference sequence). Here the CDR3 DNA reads TGTGCCAGCAGTTTTACAGGGAGTAACACTGAAGCTTTCTTT. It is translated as CASSFTGSNTEAFF.

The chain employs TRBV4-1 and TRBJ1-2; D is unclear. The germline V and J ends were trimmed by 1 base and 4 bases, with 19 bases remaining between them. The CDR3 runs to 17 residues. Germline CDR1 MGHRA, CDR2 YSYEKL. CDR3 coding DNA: TGCGCCAGCAGCCAAGCTGGAGGAGGGTGGAGCATCTATGGCTACACCTTC. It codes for CASSQAGGGWSIYGYTF.

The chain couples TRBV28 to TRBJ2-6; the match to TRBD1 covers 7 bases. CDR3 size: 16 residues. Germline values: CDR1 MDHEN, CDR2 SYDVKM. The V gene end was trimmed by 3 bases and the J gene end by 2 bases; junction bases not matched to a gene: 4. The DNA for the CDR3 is TGTGCCAGCAGTTTCATAGGGGGCACTGGGGCCAACGTCCTGACTTTC. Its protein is CASSFIGGTGANVLTF. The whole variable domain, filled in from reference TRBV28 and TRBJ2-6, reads DVKVTQSSRYLVKRTGEKVFLECVQDMDHENMFWYRQDPGLGLRLIYFSYDVKMKEKGDIPEGYSVSREKKERFSLILESASTNQTSMYLCASSFIGGTGANVLTFGAGSRLTVL.

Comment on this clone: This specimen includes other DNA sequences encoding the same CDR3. Here the CDR3 reads CASSQVGANTEAFF. In nucleotides, the CDR3 is TGCGCCAGCAGCCAAGTGGGGGCGAACACTGAAGCTTTCTTT. J is TRBJ1-1 and V is TRBV4-1; TRBD1 is a possible D gene (6 bases). This CDR3 has 14 residues. V was clipped by 1 base and J by 1 base, with 7 bases between them. CDR1 and CDR2 (germline): MGHRA, YSYEKL.

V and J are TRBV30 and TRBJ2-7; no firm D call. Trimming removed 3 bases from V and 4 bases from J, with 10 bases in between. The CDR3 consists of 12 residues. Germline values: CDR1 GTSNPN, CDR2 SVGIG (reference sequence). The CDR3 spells CAWSLLSYEQYF. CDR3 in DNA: TGTGCCTGGAGCCTCCTCAGTTACGAGCAGTACTTC. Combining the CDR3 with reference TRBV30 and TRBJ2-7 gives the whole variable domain SQTIHQWPATLVQPVGSPLSLECTVEGTSNPNLYWYRQAAGRGLQLLFYSVGIGQISSEVPQNLSASRPQDRQFILSSKKLLLSDSGFYLCAWSLLSYEQYFGPGTRLTVT.

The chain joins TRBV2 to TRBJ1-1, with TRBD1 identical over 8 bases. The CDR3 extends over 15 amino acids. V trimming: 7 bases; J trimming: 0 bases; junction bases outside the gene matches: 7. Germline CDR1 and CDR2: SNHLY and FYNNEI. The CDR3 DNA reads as TGTGCCAGCAATGCGGACAGGGTCATGAACACTGAAGCTTTCTTT. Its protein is CASNADRVMNTEAFF.